This TCR beta chain came from a study of blood T cell repertoires in COVID-19. Overall study: Acute and convalescent COVID-19 samples came from the United States, Italy and Spain. Sample material is recorded as cDNA or gDNA derived from T cells, B-cell-depleted T cells, or PBMCs.

This CDR3 is 15 amino acids long. The V end was cut by 5 bases, the J end by 6 bases, with 18 bases between. The V gene's germline CDR1 is SEHNR and CDR2 FQNEAQ (reference sequence). Original analysis: The assay estimated nucleated cells by amplifying reference gene primers. TCRdb's copy holds only in-frame clones and misses some; the assay was immunoSEQ multiplex PCR. V and J calls and clone size come straight from that table; D and trimming were deduced from the DNA. The repertoire holds fewer than 55,000 clones, with around 68% as singletons. The sequence was obtained from a woman in her 70s with acute or convalescent COVID-19. The J gene is TRBJ2-3, the V gene TRBV7-9, with D tentatively TRBD1 (6 bases). Sequenced: peripheral blood. CDR3 protein: CASSPSRQVGDTQYF. In DNA, the CDR3 is TGTGCCAGCAGCCCCTCCCGACAGGTCGGGGATACGCAGTATTTT.